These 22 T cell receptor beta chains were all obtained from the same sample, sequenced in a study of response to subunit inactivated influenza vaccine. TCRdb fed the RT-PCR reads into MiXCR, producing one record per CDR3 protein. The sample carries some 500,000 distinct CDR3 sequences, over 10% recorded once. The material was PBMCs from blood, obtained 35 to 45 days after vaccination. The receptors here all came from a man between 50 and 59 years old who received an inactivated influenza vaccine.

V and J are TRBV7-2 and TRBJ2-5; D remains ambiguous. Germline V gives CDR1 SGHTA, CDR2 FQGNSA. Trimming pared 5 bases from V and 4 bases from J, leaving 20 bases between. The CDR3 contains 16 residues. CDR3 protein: CASSLDRTFTGETQYF. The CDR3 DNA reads TGTGCCAGCAGCCTAGACCGGACGTTTACTGGAGAGACCCAGTACTTC.

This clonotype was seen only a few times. The CDR3 nucleotides are TGTGCCAGCAGTCCAAAAGGACGGGACAGGCCTTCTGAAGCTTTCTTT. It encodes CASSPKGRDRPSEAFF. The chain carries TRBV12-3 or TRBV12-4 and TRBJ1-1; 8 bases are a match to TRBD1. The V gene end was trimmed by 5 bases and the J gene end by 6 bases; junction bases not matched to a gene: 14. The CDR3 has 16 amino acids.

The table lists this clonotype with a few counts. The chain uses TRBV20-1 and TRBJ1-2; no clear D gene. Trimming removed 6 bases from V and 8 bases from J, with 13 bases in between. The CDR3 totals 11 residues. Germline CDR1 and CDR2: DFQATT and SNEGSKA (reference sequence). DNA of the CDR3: TGCAGTGCCAAGCCGGGATGGGGCTACACCTTC. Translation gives CSAKPGWGYTF.

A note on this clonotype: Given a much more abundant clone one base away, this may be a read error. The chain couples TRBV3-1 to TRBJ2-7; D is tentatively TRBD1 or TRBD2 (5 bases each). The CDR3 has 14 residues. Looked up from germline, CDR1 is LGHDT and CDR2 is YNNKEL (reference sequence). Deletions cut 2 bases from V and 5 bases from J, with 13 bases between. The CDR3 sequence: CASSQWVRDHEQYF. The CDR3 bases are TGTGCCAGCAGCCAATGGGTGAGGGACCACGAGCAGTACTTC.

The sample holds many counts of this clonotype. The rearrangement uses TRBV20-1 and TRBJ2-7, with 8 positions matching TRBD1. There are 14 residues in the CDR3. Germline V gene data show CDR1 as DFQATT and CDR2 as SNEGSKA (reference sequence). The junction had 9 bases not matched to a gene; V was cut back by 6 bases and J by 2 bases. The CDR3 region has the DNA TGCAGTGCCCCTCAGGGCAGGGGGCCCTACGAGCAGTACTTC. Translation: CSAPQGRGPYEQYF.

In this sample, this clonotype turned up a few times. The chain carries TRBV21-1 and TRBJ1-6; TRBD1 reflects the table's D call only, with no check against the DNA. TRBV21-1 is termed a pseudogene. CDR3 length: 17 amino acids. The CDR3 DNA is TGTGCCAGCAGCAAAGTAGGACAGAAGCCTTATAATTCACCCCTCCACTTT. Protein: CASSKVGQKPYNSPLHF.

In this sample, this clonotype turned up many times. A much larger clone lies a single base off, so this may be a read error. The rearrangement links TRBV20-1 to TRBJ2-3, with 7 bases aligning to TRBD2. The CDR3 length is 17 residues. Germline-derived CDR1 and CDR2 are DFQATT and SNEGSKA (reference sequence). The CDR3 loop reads CCARSPTSVRGTDTQYF. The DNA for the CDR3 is TGCTGTGCTAGAAGTCCCACTAGCGTTCGCGGCACAGATACGCAGTATTTT.

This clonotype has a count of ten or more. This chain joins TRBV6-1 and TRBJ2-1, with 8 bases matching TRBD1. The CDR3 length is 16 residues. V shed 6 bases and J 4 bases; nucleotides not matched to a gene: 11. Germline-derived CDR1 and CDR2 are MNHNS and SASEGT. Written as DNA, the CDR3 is TGTGCCAGCAGCACTAGTGGGACAGGACCATACAATGAGCAGTTCTTC. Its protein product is CASSTSGTGPYNEQFF.

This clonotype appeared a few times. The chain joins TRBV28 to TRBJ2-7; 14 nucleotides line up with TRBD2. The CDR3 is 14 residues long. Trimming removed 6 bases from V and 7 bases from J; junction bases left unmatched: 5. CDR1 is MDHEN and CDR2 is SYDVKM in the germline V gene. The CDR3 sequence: CASRGTSGSGEQYF. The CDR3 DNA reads TGTGCCAGCAGGGGGACTAGCGGGAGCGGAGAGCAGTACTTC.

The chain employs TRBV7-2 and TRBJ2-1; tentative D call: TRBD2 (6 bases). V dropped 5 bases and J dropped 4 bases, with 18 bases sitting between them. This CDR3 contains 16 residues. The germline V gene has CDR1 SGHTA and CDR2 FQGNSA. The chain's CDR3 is CASSKLSGAPYNEQFF. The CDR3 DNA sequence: TGTGCCAGCAGCAAACTTAGCGGCGCTCCTTACAATGAGCAGTTCTTC.

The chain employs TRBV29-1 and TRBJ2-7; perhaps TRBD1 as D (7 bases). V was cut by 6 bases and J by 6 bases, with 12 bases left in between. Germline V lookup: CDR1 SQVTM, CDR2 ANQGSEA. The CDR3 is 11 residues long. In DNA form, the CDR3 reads TGCAGCGTCCGACAGGGAGGCGAGCAGTACTTC. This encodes CSVRQGGEQYF.

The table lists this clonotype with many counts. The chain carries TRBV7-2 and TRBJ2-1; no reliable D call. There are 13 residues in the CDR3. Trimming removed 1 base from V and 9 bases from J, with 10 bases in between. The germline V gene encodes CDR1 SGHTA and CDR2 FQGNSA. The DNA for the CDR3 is TGTGCCAGCAGCTTAGGGCGCGGAGTTGAGCAGTTCTTC. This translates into CASSLGRGVEQFF.

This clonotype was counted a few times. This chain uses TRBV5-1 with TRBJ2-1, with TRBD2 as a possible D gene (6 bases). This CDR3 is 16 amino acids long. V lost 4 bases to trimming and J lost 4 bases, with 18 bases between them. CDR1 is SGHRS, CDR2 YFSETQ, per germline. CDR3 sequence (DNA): TGCGCCAGCAGCCCCTGGGTGGAGGACTATTACAATGAGCAGTTCTTC. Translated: CASSPWVEDYYNEQFF.

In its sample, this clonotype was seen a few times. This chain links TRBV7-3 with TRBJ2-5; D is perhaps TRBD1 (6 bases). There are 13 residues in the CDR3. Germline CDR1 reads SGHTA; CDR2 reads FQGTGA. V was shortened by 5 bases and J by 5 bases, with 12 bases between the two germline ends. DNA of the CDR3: TGTGCCAGCAGCAGATACAGGGAGGAGACCCAGTACTTC. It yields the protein CASSRYREETQYF.

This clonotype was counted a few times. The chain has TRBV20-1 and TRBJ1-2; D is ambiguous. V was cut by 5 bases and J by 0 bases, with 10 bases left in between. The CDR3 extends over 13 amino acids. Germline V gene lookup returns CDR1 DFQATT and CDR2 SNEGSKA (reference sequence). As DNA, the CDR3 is TGCAGTGCTCCTTACACCGCTAACTATGGCTACACCTTC. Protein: CSAPYTANYGYTF.

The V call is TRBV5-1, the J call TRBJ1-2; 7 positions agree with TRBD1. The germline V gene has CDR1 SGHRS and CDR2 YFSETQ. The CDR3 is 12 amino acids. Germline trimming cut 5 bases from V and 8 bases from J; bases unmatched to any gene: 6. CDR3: CASRVNRGGYTF. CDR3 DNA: TGCGCCAGCAGGGTCAACAGGGGAGGCTACACCTTC.

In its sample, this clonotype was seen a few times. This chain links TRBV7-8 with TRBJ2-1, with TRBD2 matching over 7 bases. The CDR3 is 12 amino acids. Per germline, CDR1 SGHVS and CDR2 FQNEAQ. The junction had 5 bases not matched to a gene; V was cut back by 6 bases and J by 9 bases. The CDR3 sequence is CASSAGRREQFF. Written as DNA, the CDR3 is TGTGCCAGCAGTGCCGGGAGGCGTGAGCAGTTCTTC.

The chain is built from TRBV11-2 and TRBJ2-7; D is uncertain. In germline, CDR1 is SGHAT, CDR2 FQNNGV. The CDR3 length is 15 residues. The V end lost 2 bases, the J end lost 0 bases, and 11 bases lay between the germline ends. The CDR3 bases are TGTGCCAGCAGCTTAATCCGAGATAGCTCCTACGAGCAGTACTTC. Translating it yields CASSLIRDSSYEQYF.

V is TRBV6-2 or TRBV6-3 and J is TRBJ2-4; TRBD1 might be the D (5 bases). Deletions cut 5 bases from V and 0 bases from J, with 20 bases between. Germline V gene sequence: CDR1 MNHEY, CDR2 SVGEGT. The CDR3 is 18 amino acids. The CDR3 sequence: CASSPSRGRVLAKNIQYF. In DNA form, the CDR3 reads TGTGCCAGCAGTCCCTCCCGTGGCAGGGTCCTAGCCAAAAACATTCAGTACTTC.

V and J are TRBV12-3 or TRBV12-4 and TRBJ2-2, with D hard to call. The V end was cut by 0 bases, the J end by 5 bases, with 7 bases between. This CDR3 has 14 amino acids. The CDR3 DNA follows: TGTGCCAGCAGTTTAGCGACGCAAACCGGGGAGCTGTTTTTT. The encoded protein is CASSLATQTGELFF.

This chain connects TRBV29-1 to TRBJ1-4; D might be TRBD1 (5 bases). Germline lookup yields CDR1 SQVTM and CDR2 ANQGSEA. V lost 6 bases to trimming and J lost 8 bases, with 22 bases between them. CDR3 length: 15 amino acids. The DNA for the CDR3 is TGCAGCGTCAGATTCAGTCGGGCCAAGGGGGAAAAACTGTTTTTT. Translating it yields CSVRFSRAKGEKLFF.

The DNA for the CDR3 is TGCAGTGCTGGCGGACTGCCACCAAGTACAGATACGCAGTATTTT. It is translated as CSAGGLPPSTDTQYF. The V call is TRBV20-1, the J call TRBJ2-3, with D perhaps TRBD2 (5 bases). This CDR3 has 15 residues. Germline V CDR1 and CDR2: DFQATT, SNEGSKA (reference sequence). V lost 5 bases, J lost 3 bases, and 18 bases lay in between.